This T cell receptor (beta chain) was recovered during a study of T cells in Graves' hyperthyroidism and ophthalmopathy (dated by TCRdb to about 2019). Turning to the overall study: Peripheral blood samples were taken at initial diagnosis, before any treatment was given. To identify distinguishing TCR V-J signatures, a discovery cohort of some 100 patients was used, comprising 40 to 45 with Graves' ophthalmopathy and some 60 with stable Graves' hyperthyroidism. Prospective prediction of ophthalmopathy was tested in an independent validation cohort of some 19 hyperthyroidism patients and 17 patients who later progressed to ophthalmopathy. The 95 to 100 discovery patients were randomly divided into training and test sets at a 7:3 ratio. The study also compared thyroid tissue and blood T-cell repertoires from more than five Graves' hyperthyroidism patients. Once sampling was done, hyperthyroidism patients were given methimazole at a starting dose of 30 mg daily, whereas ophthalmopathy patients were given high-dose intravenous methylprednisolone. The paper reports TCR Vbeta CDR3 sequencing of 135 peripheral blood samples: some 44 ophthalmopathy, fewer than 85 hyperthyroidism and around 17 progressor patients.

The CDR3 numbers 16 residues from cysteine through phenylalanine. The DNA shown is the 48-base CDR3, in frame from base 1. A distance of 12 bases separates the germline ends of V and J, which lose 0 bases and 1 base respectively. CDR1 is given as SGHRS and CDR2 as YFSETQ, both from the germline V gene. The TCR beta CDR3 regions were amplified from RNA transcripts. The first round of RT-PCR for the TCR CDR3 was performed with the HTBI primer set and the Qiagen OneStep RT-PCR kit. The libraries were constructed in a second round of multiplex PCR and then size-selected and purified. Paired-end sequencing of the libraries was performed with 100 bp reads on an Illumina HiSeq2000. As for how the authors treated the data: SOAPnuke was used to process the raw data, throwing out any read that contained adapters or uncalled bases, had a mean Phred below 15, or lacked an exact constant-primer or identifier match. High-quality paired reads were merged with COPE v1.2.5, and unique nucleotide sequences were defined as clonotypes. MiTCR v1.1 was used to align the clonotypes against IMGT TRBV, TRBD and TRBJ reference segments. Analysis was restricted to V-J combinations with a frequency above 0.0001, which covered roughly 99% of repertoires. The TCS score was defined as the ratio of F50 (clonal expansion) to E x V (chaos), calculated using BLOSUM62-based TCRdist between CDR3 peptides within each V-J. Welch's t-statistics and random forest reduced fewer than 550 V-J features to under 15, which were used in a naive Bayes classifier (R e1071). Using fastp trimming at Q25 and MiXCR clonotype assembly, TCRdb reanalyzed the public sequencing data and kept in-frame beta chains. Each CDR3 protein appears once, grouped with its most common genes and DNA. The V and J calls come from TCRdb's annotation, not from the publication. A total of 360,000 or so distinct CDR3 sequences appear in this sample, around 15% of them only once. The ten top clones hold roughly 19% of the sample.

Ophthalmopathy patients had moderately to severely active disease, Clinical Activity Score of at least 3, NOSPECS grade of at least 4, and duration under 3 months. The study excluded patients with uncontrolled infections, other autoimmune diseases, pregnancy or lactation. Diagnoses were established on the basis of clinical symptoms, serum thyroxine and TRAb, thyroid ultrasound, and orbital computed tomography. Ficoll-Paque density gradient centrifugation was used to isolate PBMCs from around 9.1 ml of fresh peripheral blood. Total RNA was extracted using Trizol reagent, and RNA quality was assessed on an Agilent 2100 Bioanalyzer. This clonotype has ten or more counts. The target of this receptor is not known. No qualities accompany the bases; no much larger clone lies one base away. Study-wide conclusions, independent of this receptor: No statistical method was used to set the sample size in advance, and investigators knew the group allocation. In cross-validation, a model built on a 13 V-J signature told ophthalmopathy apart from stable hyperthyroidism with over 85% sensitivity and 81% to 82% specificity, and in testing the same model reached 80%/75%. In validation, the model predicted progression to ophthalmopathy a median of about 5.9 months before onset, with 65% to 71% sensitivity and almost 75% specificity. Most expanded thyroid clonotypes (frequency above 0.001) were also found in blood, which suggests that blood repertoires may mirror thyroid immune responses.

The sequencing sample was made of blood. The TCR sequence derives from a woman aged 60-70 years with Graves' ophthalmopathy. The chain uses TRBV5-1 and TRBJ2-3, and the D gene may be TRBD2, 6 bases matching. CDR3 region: CASSLVALAGTDTQYF. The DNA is TGCGCCAGCAGCTTGGTGGCACTAGCAGGCACAGATACGCAGTATTTT. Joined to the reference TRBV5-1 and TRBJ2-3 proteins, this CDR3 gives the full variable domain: KAGVTQTPRYLIKTRGQQVTLSCSPISGHRSVSWYQQTPGQGLQFLFEYFSETQRNKGNFPGRFSGRQFSNSRSEMNVSTLELGDSALYLCASSLVALAGTDTQYFGPGTRLTVL.